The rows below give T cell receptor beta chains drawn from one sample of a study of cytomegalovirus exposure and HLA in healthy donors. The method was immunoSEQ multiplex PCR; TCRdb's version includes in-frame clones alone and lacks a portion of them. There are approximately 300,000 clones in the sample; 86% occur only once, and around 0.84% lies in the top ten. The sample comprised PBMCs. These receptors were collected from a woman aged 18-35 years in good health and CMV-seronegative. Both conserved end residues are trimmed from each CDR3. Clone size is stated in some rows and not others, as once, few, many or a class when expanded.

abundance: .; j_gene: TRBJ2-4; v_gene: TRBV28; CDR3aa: ASSLVPESPKNIQY
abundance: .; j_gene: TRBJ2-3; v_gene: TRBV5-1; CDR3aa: ASRTGPFTDTQY
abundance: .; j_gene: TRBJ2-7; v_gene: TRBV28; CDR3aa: ASSIPPGLAIYEQY
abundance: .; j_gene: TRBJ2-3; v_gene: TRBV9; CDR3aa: ASSVRGEAADTQY
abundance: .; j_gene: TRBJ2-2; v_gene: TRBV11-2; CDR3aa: ASSPPSGRAVGELF
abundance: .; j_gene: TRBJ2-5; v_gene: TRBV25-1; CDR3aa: ASSESMEVEGIETQY
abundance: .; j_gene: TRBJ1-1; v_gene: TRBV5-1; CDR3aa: ASSIQGMNTEAF
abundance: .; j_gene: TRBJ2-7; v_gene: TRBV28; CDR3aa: ASSSVAPEQY
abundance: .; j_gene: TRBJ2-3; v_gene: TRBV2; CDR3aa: ASRRGQLQY
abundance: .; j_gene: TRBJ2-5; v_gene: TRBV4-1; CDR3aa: ASSQLMGVGTQY
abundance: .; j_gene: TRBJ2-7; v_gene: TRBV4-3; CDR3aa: ASSQGIQGAGYEQY
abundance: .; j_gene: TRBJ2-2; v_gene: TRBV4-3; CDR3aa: ASSQDRALLANTGELF
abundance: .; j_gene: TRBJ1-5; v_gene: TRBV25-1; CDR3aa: ASEPGGAGNQPQH
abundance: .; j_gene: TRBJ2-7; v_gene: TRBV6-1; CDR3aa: ASSEGTSGYYEQY
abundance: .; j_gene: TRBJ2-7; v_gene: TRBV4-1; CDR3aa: ASSLGLAGVSEQY
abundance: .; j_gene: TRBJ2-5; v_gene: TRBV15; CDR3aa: ATSRDRGGETQY
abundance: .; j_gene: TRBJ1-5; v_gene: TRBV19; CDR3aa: ATRLGASNQPQH
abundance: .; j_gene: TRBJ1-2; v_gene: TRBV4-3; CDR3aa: ASSQEEWSGVGYT
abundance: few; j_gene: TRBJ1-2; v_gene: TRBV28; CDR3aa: ASSLQIYGYT
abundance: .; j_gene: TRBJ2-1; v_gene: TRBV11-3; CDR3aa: ASTEGQGSSEQF
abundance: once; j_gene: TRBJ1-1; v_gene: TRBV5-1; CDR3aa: ASSLAQGVWNTEAF
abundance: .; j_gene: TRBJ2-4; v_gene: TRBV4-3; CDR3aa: ASSQVRASQNIQY